This record concerns one T cell receptor (beta chain) sequence. The sample comes from a study of CD8+ T cells in alopecia areata. Extraction of RNA preceded its reverse transcription into cDNA, which served as the sequencing template. Sequencing used immunoSEQ multiplex PCR; TCRdb keeps in-frame clones, though not all of them. The sample carries 220,000 or so clones, approximately 52% recorded once. V was cut by 6 bases and J by 0 bases, with 15 bases left in between. Germline CDR1 reads SQVTM; CDR2 reads ANQGSEA. The CDR3 consists of 14 residues. The sequence was collected from a human donor with alopecia areata. Sequencing used CD4+ T cells sorted from blood, obtained at week 0. This chain links TRBV29-1 with TRBJ2-7, with D tentatively TRBD1 (5 bases). CDR3 DNA: TGCAGCGTCAGAATCGCTGGGGCCTCCTACGAGCAGTACTTC. Protein product: CSVRIAGASYEQYF.